This TCR beta chain was recovered during a study of Ad26.COV2.S vaccination and SARS-CoV-2 variants. As for treatment: 15 to 20 received Ad26.COV2.S at low or high dose, single or two shots; 5 received placebo; per-sample allocation not given. The samples were gathered on day 63 after the first injection of vaccine or placebo. The table came from immunoSEQ multiplex PCR; TCRdb's copy has only in-frame clones and leaves some out. The repertoire holds hundreds of thousands of clones, about 87% seen once, with around 6.1% in the top ten. The CDR3 is made up of 14 amino acids. V lost 0 bases, J lost 6 bases, and 6 bases stayed unmatched. Germline CDR1 GTSNPN, CDR2 SVGIG (reference sequence).

The chain has TRBV30 and TRBJ2-7, with 9 bases fitting TRBD2. The sequence came from a person between 18 and 65 years old who received the Ad26.COV2.S COVID-19 vaccine or a placebo. Sequenced material: peripheral blood, taken in a trial of Ad26.COV2.S vaccine versus placebo. Here the CDR3 reads CAWSVASGGFEQYF. CDR3 DNA: TGTGCCTGGAGTGTAGCCAGCGGGGGGTTCGAGCAGTACTTC.